The clone carrying this T cell receptor (beta chain) was seen a few times. Its antigen is still unknown. Only in-frame clones appear in the TCRdb table, and some are missing; sequencing was by immunoSEQ multiplex PCR. The sample shows under 150,000 clones, more than 80% of them seen only once. The data originate from a study of graft-versus-host responses after intestinal transplantation. The TCR originated in a human donor who received an intestinal transplant. The source was unstimulated CD4+ T cells sorted from spleen or lymph node cells, collected before intestinal transplant.

The CDR3 spells CASTRALSPLHF. DNA for the CDR3: TGTGCCAGCACGCGGGCGCTTTCACCCCTCCACTTT. This chain joins TRBV6-1 and TRBJ1-6; D unresolved. Between the trimmed V and J ends, which lost 7 bases and 9 bases, there was a span of 10 bases. Germline V gene data show CDR1 as MNHNS and CDR2 as SASEGT. The CDR3 length is 12 residues.